The next 23 T cell receptor beta chains were all read from a single sample in a study of CD8 T cells in Susac syndrome. An input of roughly 0.5 to 1 ug of RNA was subjected to reverse transcription using random hexamers. One entry per CDR3 protein results from TCRdb running MiXCR on the immunoSEQ multiplex PCR reads. The table lists about 120,000 distinct CDR3 sequences, around 94% of them singletons. Material: CD4+ T cells from PBMCs. Receptors originate from a human donor with multiple sclerosis.

The J gene is TRBJ1-2, the V gene TRBV9, with D unresolved. This CDR3 contains 16 residues. Trimming pared 4 bases from V and 1 base from J, leaving 17 bases between. Germline CDR1 SGDLS, CDR2 YYNGEE. The CDR3 region is CASSPVWQTLNYGYTF. CDR3 coding DNA: TGTGCCAGCAGCCCCGTTTGGCAGACCCTTAACTATGGCTACACCTTC.

The rearrangement uses TRBV29-1 and TRBJ1-2; possibly TRBD1 for D (5 bases). Deletions cut 0 bases from V and 2 bases from J, with 13 bases between. The CDR3 spans 15 residues. Germline CDR1 SQVTM, CDR2 ANQGSEA. CDR3 bases: TGCAGCGTTGAAGAGGGCCAGGGAATAAACTATGGCTACACCTTC. Its protein product is CSVEEGQGINYGYTF.

V is TRBV5-1 and J is TRBJ1-2; tentatively, D is TRBD1 (5 bases). Trimming pared 1 base from V and 2 bases from J, leaving 12 bases between. This CDR3 comprises 15 residues. Germline CDR1 and CDR2: SGHRS and YFSETQ. CDR3 protein: CASSLPAGRNYGYTF. CDR3 nucleotide sequence: TGCGCCAGCAGCTTGCCAGCAGGGAGGAACTATGGCTACACCTTC.

V gene TRBV6-2 or TRBV6-3 combines with J gene TRBJ2-5, with 9 positions matching TRBD1. Germline V gene data show CDR1 as MNHEY and CDR2 as SVGEGT. CDR3 length: 16 residues. With 6 bases clipped from V and 5 bases from J, the junction kept 13 bases outside the gene matches. Here the CDR3 DNA reads TGTGCCAGCAGGCCTACGGGACAGGGCCTTGTGGAGACCCAGTACTTC. Translating gives CASRPTGQGLVETQYF.

V usage is TRBV5-1 and J usage is TRBJ2-7, with a tentative D call TRBD2 (5 bases). Trimming took off 5 bases at V and 0 bases at J, with 15 bases between the two ends. From germline, CDR1 is SGHRS and CDR2 YFSETQ. This CDR3 comprises 15 residues. The CDR3 reads CASRPGRDSSYEQYF. The CDR3 nucleotides read TGCGCCAGCAGACCCGGACGGGATAGCTCCTACGAGCAGTACTTC.

The chain has TRBV6-1 and TRBJ1-5; D possibly corresponds to TRBD1 (5 bases). Trimming removed 0 bases from V and 2 bases from J, with 8 bases in between. The CDR3 length is 15 residues. The V gene's germline CDR1 is MNHNS and CDR2 SASEGT. The CDR3 DNA is TGTGCCAGCAGTGAAGCGGGGGGTCGCAATCAGCCCCAGCATTTT. Protein: CASSEAGGRNQPQHF.

The gene calls are TRBV19 and TRBJ2-3, with D unresolved. This CDR3 contains 13 residues. V was shortened by 6 bases and J by 3 bases, with 10 bases between the two germline ends. Germline CDR1 reads LNHDA; CDR2 reads SQIVND (reference sequence). In DNA form, the CDR3 reads TGTGCCAGTAGGACTGAGCAAACAGATACGCAGTATTTT. Protein product: CASRTEQTDTQYF.

The V gene is TRBV20-1, the J gene TRBJ1-1; D is unclear. Germline V gene lookup returns CDR1 DFQATT and CDR2 SNEGSKA (reference sequence). V gave up 2 bases and J gave up 8 bases, with 12 bases separating them. The CDR3 contains 12 residues. CDR3 amino acids: CSARFDIREAFF. DNA of the CDR3: TGCAGTGCTAGATTCGATATCCGGGAAGCTTTCTTT.

The V call is TRBV2, the J call TRBJ1-1; D call uncertain. V was shortened by 2 bases and J by 11 bases, with 18 bases between the two germline ends. Per germline, CDR1 SNHLY and CDR2 FYNNEI. The CDR3 contains 14 residues. The CDR3 region has the DNA TGTGCCAGCAGTGAAAGTGGGTATGGAACCGAGGCTTTCTTT. This gives the protein CASSESGYGTEAFF. The whole variable domain, remainder taken from reference TRBV2 and TRBJ1-1, is EPEVTQTPSHQVTQMGQEVILRCVPISNHLYFYWYRQILGQKVEFLVSFYNNEISEKSEIFDDQFSVERPDGSNFTLKIRSTKLEDSAMYFCASSESGYGTEAFFGQGTRLTVV.

This chain uses TRBV20-1 with TRBJ2-5; tentative D call: TRBD1 (5 bases). There are 13 residues in the CDR3. Germline V lookup: CDR1 DFQATT, CDR2 SNEGSKA (reference sequence). Trimming stripped 0 bases from V and 1 base from J, with 6 bases between. The CDR3 is CSARDDSQETQYF. The CDR3 region has the DNA TGCAGTGCTAGAGATGACAGCCAAGAGACCCAGTACTTC.

To note about this clonotype: One end of the junction fails to match germline, which may point to a read error. The chain carries TRBV7-7 and TRBJ2-5, with 8 bases fitting TRBD2. The germline V gene encodes CDR1 SSHAT and CDR2 FNYEAQ (reference sequence). The CDR3 totals 15 residues. The CDR3 bases are TGTGCTAGCAGCCAAGGCCGGGGGGGGATAGAGACCCAGTACTTC. Protein: CASSQGRGGIETQYF.

This chain joins TRBV20-1 and TRBJ2-6, with D unclear. From germline, CDR1 is DFQATT and CDR2 SNEGSKA (reference sequence). The ends were cut back, 4 bases at V and 0 bases at J, with 4 bases in the middle. This CDR3 region has 13 residues. CDR3 in DNA: TGCAGTGCTAAAGACTCTGGGGCCAACGTCCTGACTTTC. Protein sequence: CSAKDSGANVLTF.

In the case of this clonotype: One junction end does not reproduce the germline sequence, and a read error may be involved. The gene calls are TRBV4-3 and TRBJ2-2; maybe TRBD2 (7 bases). This CDR3 spans 16 amino acids. Germline assignment: CDR1 LGHNA and CDR2 YSLEER. The CDR3 reads CANSQGGTIPTGELFF. The DNA of the CDR3 is TGCGCCAACAGCCAAGGGGGGACTATTCCTACCGGGGAGCTGTTTTTT.

The rearrangement links TRBV3-1 to TRBJ1-6, with a possible D match to TRBD1 (6 bases). V was trimmed by 1 base and J by 6 bases, leaving 13 bases between them. From germline, CDR1 is LGHDT and CDR2 YNNKEL (reference sequence). This CDR3 spans 16 amino acids. CDR3 amino acids: CASSQGLGHRNSPLHF. The CDR3 bases are TGTGCCAGCAGCCAAGGCCTGGGACACCGTAATTCACCCCTCCACTTT.

This chain uses TRBV28 with TRBJ1-6; D might be TRBD1 (6 bases). The germline V gene encodes CDR1 MDHEN and CDR2 SYDVKM. The CDR3 contains 13 residues. Deletions cut 6 bases from V and 14 bases from J, with 17 bases between. CDR3 in amino acids: CASSYTGTQALHF. CDR3 nucleotide sequence: TGTGCCAGCAGCTACACAGGGACCCAGGCCCTCCACTTT. Using reference TRBV28 and TRBJ1-6 for the parts outside the CDR3, the full variable domain is DVKVTQSSRYLVKRTGEKVFLECVQDMDHENMFWYRQDPGLGLRLIYFSYDVKMKEKGDIPEGYSVSREKKERFSLILESASTNQTSMYLCASSYTGTQALHFGNGTRLTVT.

This rearrangement joins TRBV7-9 to TRBJ2-5, with D unresolved. The V gene's germline CDR1 is SEHNR and CDR2 FQNEAQ (reference sequence). The V end was cut by 5 bases, the J end by 7 bases, with 11 bases between. The CDR3 consists of 12 residues. Written as DNA, the CDR3 is TGTGCCAGCAGCCTCGACTTAGCGACCCAGTACTTC. It specifies CASSLDLATQYF.

The chain recombines TRBV12-3 or TRBV12-4 with TRBJ1-2; D is undetermined. V lost 6 bases, J lost 7 bases, and 12 bases lay in between. The CDR3 loop spans 12 amino acids. CDR3 sequence reads: CASRLSGGGYTF. The CDR3 DNA sequence: TGTGCCAGCAGACTATCCGGTGGTGGCTACACCTTC.

The chain couples TRBV7-9 to TRBJ2-4; TRBD1 matches 12 bases. Looked up from germline, CDR1 is SEHNR and CDR2 is FQNEAQ (reference sequence). This CDR3 comprises 16 residues. After removal of 3 bases from V and 9 bases from J, the junction contained 9 bases not matched to a gene. For the CDR3, the DNA is TGTGCCAGCAGCTTTGCCGGGACAGGGGGCAATAGCATTCAGTACTTC. Amino acids: CASSFAGTGGNSIQYF.

In regard to this clonotype: Mismatch with germline at one junction end may stem from a read error. V and J are TRBV5-6 and TRBJ2-5; weak D call: TRBD2 (5 bases). The CDR3 sequence is 13 residues long. Germline loops: CDR1 SGHDT, CDR2 YYEEEE. The CDR3 is CAISGEVWIDQYF. Here the CDR3 DNA reads TGTGCCATCAGCGGCGAGGTATGGATTGACCAGTACTTC.

The chain links TRBV30 to TRBJ2-7; D gene unclear. CDR1 is GTSNPN and CDR2 is SVGIG in the germline V gene (reference sequence). CDR3 length: 14 amino acids. V shed 1 base and J shed 2 bases, with 12 bases lying between them. Here the CDR3 reads CAWSGTLITYEQYF. As DNA, the CDR3 is TGTGCCTGGAGTGGCACCCTTATCACCTACGAGCAGTACTTC.

This clonotype appeared once. The chain has TRBV3-1 and TRBJ1-1, with unresolved D. This CDR3 spans 13 amino acids. In germline, CDR1 is LGHDT, CDR2 YNNKEL (reference sequence). V dropped 2 bases and J dropped 6 bases, with 10 bases sitting between them. DNA for the CDR3: TGTGCCAGCAGCCAAAATTCTGGGGCTGAAGCTTTCTTT. Its protein is CASSQNSGAEAFF.

The gene calls are TRBV12-3 or TRBV12-4 and TRBJ1-5, with a tentative D call TRBD1 (5 bases). Trimming removed 1 base at V and 4 bases at J, with 23 bases between. This CDR3 has 19 amino acids. Here the CDR3 reads CASSLVARGLEPTNQPQHF. The CDR3 region has the DNA TGTGCCAGCAGTTTAGTGGCGAGGGGCCTAGAGCCGACAAATCAGCCCCAGCATTTT.

The V gene is TRBV9, the J gene TRBJ2-6, with 9 bases lining up with TRBD1. Germline lookup yields CDR1 SGDLS and CDR2 YYNGEE. The CDR3 contains 17 residues. V was pared by 6 bases and J by 0 bases, with 7 bases of the junction left unmatched. The CDR3 here is CASTKRTGASGANVLTF. The CDR3 nucleotides are TGTGCCAGCACAAAACGGACAGGGGCCTCTGGGGCCAACGTCCTGACTTTC.